One and the same sample provided the 13 T cell receptor beta chains below, sequenced in a study of vaccination effects on CD4 cells after COVID-19. Following culture for around 10 days, CD4+ T cells were isolated. The protocol was immunoSEQ multiplex PCR, while the TCRdb copy is restricted to in-frame clones and leaves out a portion. Among under 50,000 clones listed, approximately 74% were seen once. Their specific antigens are unknown. This sample comprised CD4+ T cells from PBMCs cultured without peptide, obtained before COVID-19 vaccination. All receptors come from a human donor who had a prior SARS-CoV-2 infection.

This sequence joins TRBV19 and TRBJ2-7; D unresolved. V was cut by 4 bases and J by 8 bases, with 15 bases left in between. In germline, CDR1 is LNHDA, CDR2 SQIVND (reference sequence). This CDR3 region has 13 residues. In DNA form, the CDR3 reads TGTGCCAGTAGTAATCGACGGGCTGGGCAGCAGTACTTC. This translates into CASSNRRAGQQYF.

This clone has more than one count but fewer than ten. The V gene is TRBV7-9, the J gene TRBJ2-5, with TRBD1 matching over 7 bases. The V and J ends lost 5 bases and 5 bases, in that order; junction bases with no gene match: 20. This CDR3 comprises 18 residues. The germline V gene has CDR1 SEHNR and CDR2 FQNEAQ (reference sequence). CDR3 protein: CASSPGTDNRAGGETQYF. The CDR3 DNA sequence: TGTGCCAGCAGCCCAGGGACAGATAACAGGGCGGGTGGGGAGACCCAGTACTTC.

The V gene is TRBV23-1, the J gene TRBJ1-5; D remains ambiguous. TRBV23-1 is identified as an open reading frame with a role that is uncertain. Trimming took off 0 bases at V and 1 base at J, with 10 bases between the two ends. This CDR3 is 16 amino acids long. Here the CDR3 DNA reads TGCGCCAGCAGTCAATCAAGGTTAGGGAGCAATCAGCCCCAGCATTTT. Protein sequence: CASSQSRLGSNQPQHF.

V usage is TRBV5-4 and J usage is TRBJ1-1; D ambiguous. CDR1 and CDR2 (germline): SGHNT, YYREEE (reference sequence). The V gene lost 1 base and the J gene lost 5 bases, with 9 bases spanning the gap. This CDR3 is 13 amino acids long. DNA for the CDR3: TGTGCCAGCAGCTTGCCTGAATGGACTGAAGCTTTCTTT. It specifies CASSLPEWTEAFF.

This chain connects TRBV6-6 to TRBJ2-5; D is unclear. CDR1 is MNHNY and CDR2 is SVGAGI in the germline V gene (reference sequence). V was pared by 6 bases and J by 5 bases, with 13 bases between. The CDR3 is made up of 13 amino acids. The CDR3 here is CASRMTAVETQYF. CDR3 nucleotide sequence: TGTGCCAGCAGAATGACCGCCGTGGAGACCCAGTACTTC.

This clone was counted between two and nine times. The chain carries TRBV5-1 and TRBJ2-1; the D gene is possibly TRBD2 (5 bases). Per germline, CDR1 SGHRS and CDR2 YFSETQ. V dropped 7 bases and J dropped 0 bases, with 11 bases sitting between them. CDR3 length equals 14 residues. CDR3 coding DNA: TGCGCCAGCCAAGACGGGAACTCCTACAATGAGCAGTTCTTC. Its translation is CASQDGNSYNEQFF.

The chain employs TRBV18 and TRBJ1-5; 7 bases agree with TRBD1. This CDR3 is built from 13 residues. Trimming cost V 5 bases and J 2 bases; bases outside gene matches: 0. Germline V lookup: CDR1 KGHSH, CDR2 LQKENI. The CDR3 loop reads CASSDRGNQPQHF. CDR3 DNA: TGTGCCAGCTCAGACAGGGGCAATCAGCCCCAGCATTTT. Supplemented by reference TRBV18 and TRBJ1-5, the full variable domain reads NAGVMQNPRHLVRRRGQEARLRCSPMKGHSHVYWYRQLPEEGLKFMVYLQKENIIDESGMPKERFSAEFPKEGPSILRIQQVVRGDSAAYFCASSDRGNQPQHFGDGTRLSIL.

The chain uses TRBV10-2 and TRBJ1-4; D possibly corresponds to TRBD1 (6 bases). The CDR3 contains 15 residues. The germline V gene has CDR1 WSHSY and CDR2 SAAADI. V was trimmed by 7 bases and J by 4 bases, leaving 16 bases between them. CDR3 in amino acids: CASTLWKQGNEKLFF. The CDR3 nucleotides are TGCGCCAGCACTCTCTGGAAACAGGGTAATGAAAAACTGTTTTTT.

The rearrangement uses TRBV5-6 and TRBJ2-1; D is ambiguous. Germline loops: CDR1 SGHDT, CDR2 YYEEEE. The CDR3 loop spans 13 amino acids. The V and J ends lost 2 bases and 5 bases respectively, with 8 bases between them. CDR3: CASSFWSNNEQFF. DNA for the CDR3: TGTGCCAGCAGCTTTTGGTCAAACAATGAGCAGTTCTTC.

The V and J genes are TRBV25-1 and TRBJ2-2, with 8 bases aligning to TRBD2. V dropped 8 bases and J dropped 6; count of bases not matched to a gene: 5. Germline V CDR1 and CDR2: MGHDK, SYGVNS. CDR3 size: 13 residues. CDR3: CASGGAGAGELFF. The CDR3 DNA follows: TGTGCCAGCGGCGGAGCGGGGGCCGGGGAGCTGTTTTTT. Using reference TRBV25-1 and TRBJ2-2 for the parts outside the CDR3, the full variable domain is EADIYQTPRYLVIGTGKKITLECSQTMGHDKMYWYQQDPGMELHLIHYSYGVNSTEKGDLSSESTVSRIRTEHFPLTLESARPSHTSQYLCASGGAGAGELFFGEGSRLTVL.

This sequence joins TRBV2 and TRBJ2-3; TRBD2 matches at 9 bases. This CDR3 is built from 16 residues. The V and J ends lost 5 bases and 2 bases, in that order; junction bases with no gene match: 8. CDR1 is SNHLY, CDR2 FYNNEI, per germline. DNA of the CDR3: TGTGCCAGCAGTTTTCCGACTAGCGGAGTCACAGATACGCAGTATTTT. Translated, it gives CASSFPTSGVTDTQYF.

The chain combines TRBV6-2 or TRBV6-3 with TRBJ2-5; D is ambiguous. The CDR3 runs 12 residues. Germline CDR1 and CDR2: MNHEY and SVGEGT. V was clipped by 4 bases and J by 5 bases, with 8 bases between them. In DNA form, the CDR3 reads TGTGCCAGCAGTTCGGCTCACGAGACCCAGTACTTC. It yields the protein CASSSAHETQYF.

The gene calls are TRBV7-2 and TRBJ2-5; 10 bases are shared with TRBD2. The CDR3 loop spans 15 amino acids. The J segment lost 2 bases and the V segment lost 5 bases, leaving 5 bases of the junction unmatched. Per the germline V gene, CDR1 is SGHTA and CDR2 is FQGNSA. As DNA, the CDR3 is TGTGCCAGCAGCCCCCAGCGGGGGGGACAAGAGACCCAGTACTTC. The encoded protein is CASSPQRGGQETQYF. The full variable domain, with the rest looked up from reference TRBV7-2 and TRBJ2-5, is GAGVSQSPSNKVTEKGKDVELRCDPISGHTALYWYRQSLGQGLEFLIYFQGNSAPDKSGLPSDRFSAERTGGSVSTLTIQRTQQEDSAVYLCASSPQRGGQETQYFGPGTRLLVL.